The sample holds many counts of the clone carrying this TCR beta chain. This entry is derived from a study of T cells after yellow fever vaccination. By 5'RACE template switching, TCR cDNA was produced, with a universal primer site and UMIs added in the process. TCRdb recomputed calls from the 5' RACE reads with MiXCR, one row per CDR3 protein. The repertoire holds 150,000 to 200,000 distinct CDR3 sequences, with 5.5% to 7.5% as singletons. Germline CDR1 LGHNA, CDR2 YSLEER. V was shortened by 0 bases and J by 5 bases, with 12 bases between the two germline ends. The CDR3 covers 15 residues. This clonotype was obtained from a man between 18 and 35 years old who received the YFV17D yellow fever vaccine. The chain combines TRBV4-3 with TRBJ2-3; D ambiguous. The sample was CD4+ T cells sorted from PBMCs, taken 5 days after the first yellow fever vaccination. The CDR3 DNA reads TGCGCCAGCAGCCAAGAGACGCAGGCAAGAGATACGCAGTATTTT. This sequence encodes CASSQETQARDTQYF.